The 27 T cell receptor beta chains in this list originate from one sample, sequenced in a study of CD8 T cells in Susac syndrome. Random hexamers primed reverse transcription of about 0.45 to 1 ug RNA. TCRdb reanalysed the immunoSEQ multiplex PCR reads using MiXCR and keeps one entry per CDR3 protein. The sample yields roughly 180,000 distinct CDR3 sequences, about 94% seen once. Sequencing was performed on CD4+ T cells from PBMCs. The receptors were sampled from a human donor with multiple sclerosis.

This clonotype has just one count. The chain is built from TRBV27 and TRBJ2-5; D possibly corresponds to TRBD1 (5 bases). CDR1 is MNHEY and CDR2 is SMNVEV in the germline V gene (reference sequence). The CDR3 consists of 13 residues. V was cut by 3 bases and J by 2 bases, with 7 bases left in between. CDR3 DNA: TGTGCCAGCAGTTTCGACAGACAAGAGACCCAGTACTTC. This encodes CASSFDRQETQYF.

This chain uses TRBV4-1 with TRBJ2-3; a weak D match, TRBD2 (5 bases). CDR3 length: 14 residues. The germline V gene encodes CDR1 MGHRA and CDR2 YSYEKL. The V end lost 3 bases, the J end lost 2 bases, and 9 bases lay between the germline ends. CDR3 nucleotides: TGCGCCAGCAGCCACAACGGGGACACAGATACGCAGTATTTT. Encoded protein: CASSHNGDTDTQYF.

The CDR3 spells CASSQTSGGTQETQYF. In DNA form, the CDR3 reads TGCGCCAGCAGCCAAACTAGCGGGGGGACGCAAGAGACCCAGTACTTC. This chain joins TRBV5-1 and TRBJ2-5; 12 nucleotides align to TRBD2. This CDR3 comprises 16 residues. CDR1 is SGHRS, CDR2 YFSETQ, per germline. J gave up 2 bases and V 4 bases, and 6 bases lay outside the gene matches.

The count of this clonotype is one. This chain's CDR3 is CASSQLAGSRETQYF. CDR3 nucleotide sequence: TGCGCCAGCAGCCAACTAGCGGGGAGCAGGGAGACCCAGTACTTC. The chain couples TRBV4-1 to TRBJ2-5, with 9 bases identical to TRBD2. Germline loops: CDR1 MGHRA, CDR2 YSYEKL. The CDR3 contains 15 residues. Trimming cost V 2 bases and J 5 bases; bases outside gene matches: 6.

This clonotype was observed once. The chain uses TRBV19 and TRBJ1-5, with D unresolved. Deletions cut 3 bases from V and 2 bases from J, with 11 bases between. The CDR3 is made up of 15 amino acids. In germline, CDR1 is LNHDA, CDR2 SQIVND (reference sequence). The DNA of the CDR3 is TGTGCCAGTAGTATGCTGGGCGAGGGCAATCAGCCCCAGCATTTT. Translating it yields CASSMLGEGNQPQHF.

Here the CDR3 reads CASSSGQGGYNEQFF. Written as DNA, the CDR3 is TGTGCCAGCAGTTCCGGACAGGGGGGCTACAATGAGCAGTTCTTC. The chain links TRBV7-2 to TRBJ2-1, with 10 nucleotides matching TRBD1. This CDR3 contains 15 residues. Looked up from germline, CDR1 is SGHTA and CDR2 is FQGNSA. Unmatched junction bases numbered 5, after V lost 6 bases and J lost 3 bases.

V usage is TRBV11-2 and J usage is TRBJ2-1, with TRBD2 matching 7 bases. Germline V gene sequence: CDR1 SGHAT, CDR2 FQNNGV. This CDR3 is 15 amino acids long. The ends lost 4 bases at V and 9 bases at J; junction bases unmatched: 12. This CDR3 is CASSSGLSTVGEQFF. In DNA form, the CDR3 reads TGTGCCAGCAGCTCGGGACTAAGTACCGTGGGTGAGCAGTTCTTC.

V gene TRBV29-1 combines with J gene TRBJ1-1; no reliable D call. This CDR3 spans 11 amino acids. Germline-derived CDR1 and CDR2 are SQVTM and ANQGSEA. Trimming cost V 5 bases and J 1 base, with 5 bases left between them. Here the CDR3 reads CSVPKNTEAFF. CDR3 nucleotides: TGCAGCGTTCCGAAGAACACTGAAGCTTTCTTT.

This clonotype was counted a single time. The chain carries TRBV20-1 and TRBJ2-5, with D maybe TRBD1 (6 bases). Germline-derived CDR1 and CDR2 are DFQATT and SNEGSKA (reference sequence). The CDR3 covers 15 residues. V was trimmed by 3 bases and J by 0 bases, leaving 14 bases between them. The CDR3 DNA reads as TGCAGTGCTAGTCCGAACCGGGACAACCAAGAGACCCAGTACTTC. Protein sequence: CSASPNRDNQETQYF.

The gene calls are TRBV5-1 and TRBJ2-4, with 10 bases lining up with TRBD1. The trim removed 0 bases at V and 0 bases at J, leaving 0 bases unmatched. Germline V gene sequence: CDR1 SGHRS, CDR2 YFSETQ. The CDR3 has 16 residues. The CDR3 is CASSLGDRGAKNIQYF. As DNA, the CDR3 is TGCGCCAGCAGCTTGGGGGACAGGGGAGCCAAAAACATTCAGTACTTC.

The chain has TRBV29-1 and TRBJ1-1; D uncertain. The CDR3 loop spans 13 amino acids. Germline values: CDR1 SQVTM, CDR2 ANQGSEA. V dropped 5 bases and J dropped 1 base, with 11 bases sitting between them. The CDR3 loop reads CSVPGFRNTEAFF. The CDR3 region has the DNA TGCAGCGTTCCAGGTTTCAGGAACACTGAAGCTTTCTTT.

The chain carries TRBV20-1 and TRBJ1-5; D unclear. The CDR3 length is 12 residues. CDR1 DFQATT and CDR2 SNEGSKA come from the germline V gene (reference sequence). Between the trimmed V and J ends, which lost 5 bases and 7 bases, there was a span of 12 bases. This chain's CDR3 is CSAQPSGQPQHF. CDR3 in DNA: TGCAGTGCTCAACCCTCGGGACAGCCCCAGCATTTT.

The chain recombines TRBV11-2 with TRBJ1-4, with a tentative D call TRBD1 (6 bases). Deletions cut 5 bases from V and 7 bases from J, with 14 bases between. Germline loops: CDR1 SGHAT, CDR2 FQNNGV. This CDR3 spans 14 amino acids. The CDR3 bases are TGTGCCAGCAGCCTTGGGGGGCGGGGTGAAAAACTGTTTTTT. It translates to CASSLGGRGEKLFF.

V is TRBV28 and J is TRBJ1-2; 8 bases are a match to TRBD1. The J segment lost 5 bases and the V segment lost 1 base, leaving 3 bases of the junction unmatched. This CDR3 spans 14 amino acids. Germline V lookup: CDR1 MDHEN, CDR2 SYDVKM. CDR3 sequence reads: CASSLSRGLYGYTF. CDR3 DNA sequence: TGTGCCAGCAGTTTATCCAGGGGGCTTTATGGCTACACCTTC.

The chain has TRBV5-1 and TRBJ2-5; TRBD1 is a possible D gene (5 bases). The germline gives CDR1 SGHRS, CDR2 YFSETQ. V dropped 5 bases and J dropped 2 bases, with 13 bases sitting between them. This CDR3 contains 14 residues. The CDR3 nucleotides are TGCGCCAGCAGTCCGGGTAGGACACAAGAGACCCAGTACTTC. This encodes CASSPGRTQETQYF. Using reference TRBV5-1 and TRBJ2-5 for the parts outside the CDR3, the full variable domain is KAGVTQTPRYLIKTRGQQVTLSCSPISGHRSVSWYQQTPGQGLQFLFEYFSETQRNKGNFPGRFSGRQFSNSRSEMNVSTLELGDSALYLCASSPGRTQETQYFGPGTRLLVL.

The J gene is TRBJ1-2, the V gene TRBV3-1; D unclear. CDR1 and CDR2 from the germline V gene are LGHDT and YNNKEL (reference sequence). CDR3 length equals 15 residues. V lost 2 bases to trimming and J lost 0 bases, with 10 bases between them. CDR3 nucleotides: TGTGCCAGCAGCCAAACGGAGCAAGCTAACTATGGCTACACCTTC. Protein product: CASSQTEQANYGYTF.

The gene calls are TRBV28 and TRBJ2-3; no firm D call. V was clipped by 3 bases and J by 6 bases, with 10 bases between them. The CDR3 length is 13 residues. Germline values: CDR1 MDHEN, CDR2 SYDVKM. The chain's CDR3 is CASSLIPEDTQYF. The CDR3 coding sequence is TGTGCCAGCAGTTTGATCCCCGAGGATACGCAGTATTTT.

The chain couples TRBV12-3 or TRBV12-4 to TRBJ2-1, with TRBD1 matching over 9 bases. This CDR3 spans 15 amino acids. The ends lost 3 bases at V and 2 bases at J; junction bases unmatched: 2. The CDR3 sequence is CASSLDRGTYNEQFF. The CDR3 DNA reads TGTGCCAGCAGTTTGGACAGGGGTACCTACAATGAGCAGTTCTTC.

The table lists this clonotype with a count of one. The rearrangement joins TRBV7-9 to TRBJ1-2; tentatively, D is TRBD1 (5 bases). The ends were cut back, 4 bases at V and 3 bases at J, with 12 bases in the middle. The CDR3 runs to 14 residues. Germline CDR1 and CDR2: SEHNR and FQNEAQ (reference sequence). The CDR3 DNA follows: TGTGCCAGCAGCTCTTGGGGCGCAGACTATGGCTACACCTTC. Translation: CASSSWGADYGYTF.

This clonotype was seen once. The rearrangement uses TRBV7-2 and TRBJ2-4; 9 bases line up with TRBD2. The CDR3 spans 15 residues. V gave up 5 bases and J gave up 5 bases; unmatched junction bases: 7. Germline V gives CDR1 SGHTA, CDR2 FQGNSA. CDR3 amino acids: CASSRLAGTENIQYF. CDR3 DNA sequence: TGTGCCAGCAGCCGTCTAGCGGGGACGGAAAACATTCAGTACTTC.

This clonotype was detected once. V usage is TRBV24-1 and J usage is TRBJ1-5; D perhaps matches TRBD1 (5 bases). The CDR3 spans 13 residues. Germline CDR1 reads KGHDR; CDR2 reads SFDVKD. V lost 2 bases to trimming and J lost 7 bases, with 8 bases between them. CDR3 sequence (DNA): TGTGCCACCAGTGATTGGGGGGACCAGCCCCAGCATTTT. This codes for CATSDWGDQPQHF.

In nucleotides, the CDR3 is TGTGCCAGCAGCCAGAGGACAGACACAGATACGCAGTATTTT. Amino acid sequence: CASSQRTDTDTQYF. The chain is built from TRBV7-9 and TRBJ2-3; a possible D gene is TRBD1 (6 bases). The germline CDR1 and CDR2 sequences are SEHNR and FQNEAQ (reference sequence). This CDR3 comprises 14 residues. V lost 5 bases and J 2 bases, leaving 11 bases between the germline ends.

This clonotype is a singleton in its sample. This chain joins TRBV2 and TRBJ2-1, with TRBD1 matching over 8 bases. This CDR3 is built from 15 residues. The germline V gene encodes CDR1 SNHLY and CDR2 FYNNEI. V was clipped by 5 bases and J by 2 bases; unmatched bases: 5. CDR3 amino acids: CASSRQGITYNEQFF. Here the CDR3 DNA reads TGTGCCAGCAGTAGACAGGGGATCACCTACAATGAGCAGTTCTTC.

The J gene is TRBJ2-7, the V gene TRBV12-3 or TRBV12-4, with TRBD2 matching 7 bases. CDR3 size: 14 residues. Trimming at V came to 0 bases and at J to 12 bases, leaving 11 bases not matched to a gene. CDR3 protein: CASSLAGAAGPMYF. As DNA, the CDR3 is TGTGCCAGCAGTTTAGCTGGGGCAGCGGGACCTATGTACTTC.

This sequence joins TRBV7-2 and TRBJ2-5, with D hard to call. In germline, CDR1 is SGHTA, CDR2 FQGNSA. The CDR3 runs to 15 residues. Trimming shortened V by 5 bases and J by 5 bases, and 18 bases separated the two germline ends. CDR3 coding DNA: TGTGCCAGCAGCCCCAGTAACGGTCGACGCGAGACCCAGTACTTC. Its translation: CASSPSNGRRETQYF.

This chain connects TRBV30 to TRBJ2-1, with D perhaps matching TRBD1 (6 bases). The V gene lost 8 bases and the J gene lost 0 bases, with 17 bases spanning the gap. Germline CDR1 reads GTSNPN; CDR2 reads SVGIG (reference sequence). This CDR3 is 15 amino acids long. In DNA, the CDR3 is TGTGCCAGGGGGAGTCGGGTGAGCTCCTACAATGAGCAGTTCTTC. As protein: CARGSRVSSYNEQFF.

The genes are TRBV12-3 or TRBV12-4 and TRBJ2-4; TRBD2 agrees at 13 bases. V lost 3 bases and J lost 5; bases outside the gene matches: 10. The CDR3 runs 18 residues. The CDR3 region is CASSFTSGGAAGQNIQYF. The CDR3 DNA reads TGTGCCAGCAGTTTTACTAGCGGGGGGGCCGCAGGCCAAAACATTCAGTACTTC.